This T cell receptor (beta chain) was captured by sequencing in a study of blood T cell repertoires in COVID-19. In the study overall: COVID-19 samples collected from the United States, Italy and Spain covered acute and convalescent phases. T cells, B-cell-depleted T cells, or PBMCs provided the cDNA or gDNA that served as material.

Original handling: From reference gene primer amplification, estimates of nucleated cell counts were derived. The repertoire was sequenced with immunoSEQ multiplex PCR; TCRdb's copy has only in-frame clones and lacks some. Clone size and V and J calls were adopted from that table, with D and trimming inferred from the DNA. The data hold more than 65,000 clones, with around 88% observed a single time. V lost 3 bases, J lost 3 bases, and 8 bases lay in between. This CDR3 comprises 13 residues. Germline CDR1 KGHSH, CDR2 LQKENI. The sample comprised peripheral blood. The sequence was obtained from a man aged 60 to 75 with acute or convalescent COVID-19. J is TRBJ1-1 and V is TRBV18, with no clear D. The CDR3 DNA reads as TGTGCCAGCTCACCGGTAGTAGACACTGAAGCTTTCTTT. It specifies CASSPVVDTEAFF.